This TCR beta chain came from a study of human T cells and chemical hapten exposure. This clonotype was observed at least ten times. The target antigen is unknown. TCRdb ran MiXCR on the RACE reads and lists one entry per CDR3 protein. The sample has about 98,000 distinct CDR3 sequences; roughly 10% are singletons. V was clipped by 2 bases and J by 1 base, with 6 bases between them. From germline, CDR1 is GTSNPN and CDR2 SVGIG (reference sequence). This CDR3 comprises 13 residues. Noted time point: pre-sensitization, week 0. The sample's treatment: therapeutic diphenylcyclopropenone sensitization with weekly scalp DPC. General observations from the study: Relative to control repertoires, expanded TCRs gave rise to significantly more large CDR3 similarity clusters.

This TCR was recovered from a woman aged 55-70 years with alopecia areata. Some clones in this sample may be carry-over from other donors' samples. This chain joins TRBV30 and TRBJ1-5; D unresolved. The specimen comprised whole blood, sampled in connection with sensitization to the hapten diphenylcyclopropenone (DPC). CDR3 amino acids: CAWSKDSNQPQHF. The CDR3 DNA is TGTGCCTGGAGTAAGGACAGCAATCAGCCCCAGCATTTT.